These T cell receptor beta chains were read from a single sample in a study of blood T cell repertoires in COVID-19. The assay was immunoSEQ multiplex PCR, and TCRdb's table has in-frame clones only and misses some. Of 150,000 to 200,000 clones listed, 90% to 95% are singletons. Sequencing input: peripheral blood. The receptors were sampled from a woman aged 45 to 65 with acute or convalescent COVID-19. CDR3s include the opening cysteine and the closing phenylalanine or tryptophan. The D gene is left open where the match is weak. Clone size appears in some rows only: once, few, many, or a class for an expanded clone.

cdr3_nt: TGCGCCAGCAGCCCCGATATGGCAGGGGAAAAACTGTTTTTT; cdr3_aa: CASSPDMAGEKLFF; d_call: .; j_call: TRBJ1-4; clone_size: .; v_call: TRBV5-1
cdr3_nt: TGTGCCAGCAGTACCTATAGCGGGAGGGAGATCTACGAGCAGTACTTC; cdr3_aa: CASSTYSGREIYEQYF; d_call: TRBD2; j_call: TRBJ2-7; clone_size: .; v_call: TRBV6-2/TRBV6-3
cdr3_nt: TGTGCCTCGGGTAAGCGACCCCGAGAGAACACCGGGGAGCTGTTTTTT; cdr3_aa: CASGKRPRENTGELFF; d_call: .; j_call: TRBJ2-2; clone_size: .; v_call: TRBV30
cdr3_nt: TGCGCCAGCAGCTCGACAGGGCTTGGATACACTGAAGCTTTCTTT; cdr3_aa: CASSSTGLGYTEAFF; d_call: TRBD1; j_call: TRBJ1-1; clone_size: .; v_call: TRBV5-1
cdr3_nt: TGTGCCTGGAGTTCCATTGTAGGCGGGAGCACAGATACGCAGTATTTT; cdr3_aa: CAWSSIVGGSTDTQYF; d_call: .; j_call: TRBJ2-3; clone_size: .; v_call: TRBV30
cdr3_nt: TGTGCCAGCAGCTTTTCGGGATATGAGCAGTTCTTC; cdr3_aa: CASSFSGYEQFF; d_call: .; j_call: TRBJ2-1; clone_size: few; v_call: TRBV7-2
cdr3_nt: TGTGCCAGCAGCTTAGAGATTCTTTGGGACACGCGATGGATGGATACGCAGTATTTT; cdr3_aa: CASSLEILWDTRWMDTQYF; d_call: .; j_call: TRBJ2-3; clone_size: .; v_call: TRBV7-9
cdr3_nt: TGTGCCAGTAGCCCCGGGGGGGGCAGGGCCGACTACAATGAGCAGTTCTTC; cdr3_aa: CASSPGGGRADYNEQFF; d_call: TRBD2; j_call: TRBJ2-1; clone_size: .; v_call: TRBV19
cdr3_nt: TGTGCCAGCCTGACAGGGACATCCAATCAGCCCCAGCATTTT; cdr3_aa: CASLTGTSNQPQHF; d_call: TRBD1; j_call: TRBJ1-5; clone_size: .; v_call: TRBV2
cdr3_nt: TGTGCCAGCAGCTTGGAGGGACAGGGGAACTACGAGCAGTACTTC; cdr3_aa: CASSLEGQGNYEQYF; d_call: TRBD1; j_call: TRBJ2-7; clone_size: .; v_call: TRBV7-6
cdr3_nt: TGTGCCAGCAACAGGGCAGGGGGGAACACAGATACGCAGTATTTT; cdr3_aa: CASNRAGGNTDTQYF; d_call: .; j_call: TRBJ2-3; clone_size: .; v_call: TRBV9
cdr3_nt: TGTGCCAGCAGTTACTCCGTCCCCGGGGAGCTGTTTTTT; cdr3_aa: CASSYSVPGELFF; d_call: .; j_call: TRBJ2-2; clone_size: .; v_call: TRBV6-5
cdr3_nt: TGTGCCAGCAGCCAAGAAGCGACTAGCGGGAGATCCCACGAGCAGTACTTC; cdr3_aa: CASSQEATSGRSHEQYF; d_call: TRBD2; j_call: TRBJ2-7; clone_size: .; v_call: TRBV3-1/TRBV3-2
cdr3_nt: TGCGCCAGCAGCTTAGGAGGGTACGAGACCCAGTACTTC; cdr3_aa: CASSLGGYETQYF; d_call: .; j_call: TRBJ2-5; clone_size: .; v_call: TRBV5-1
cdr3_nt: TGTGCCAGCTCACCAAGCTGGGAGGAGCGGGAGGGTCCCTACGAGCAGTACTTC; cdr3_aa: CASSPSWEEREGPYEQYF; d_call: TRBD2; j_call: TRBJ2-7; clone_size: .; v_call: TRBV18
cdr3_nt: TGTGCCAGCAGTGAGACTGGTACGGGAGAGCAGTACTTC; cdr3_aa: CASSETGTGEQYF; d_call: .; j_call: TRBJ2-7; clone_size: .; v_call: TRBV2
cdr3_nt: TGTGCTAGTGGTTTGATTTCGTATAAAGAAACAGGGTTCTCCGGGGAGCTGTTTTTT; cdr3_aa: CASGLISYKETGFSGELFF; d_call: .; j_call: TRBJ2-2; clone_size: .; v_call: TRBV12-5
cdr3_nt: TGCGCCAGCAGCTTGGCGTTAGGGACAGGGATCTACGAGCAGTACTTC; cdr3_aa: CASSLALGTGIYEQYF; d_call: TRBD1; j_call: TRBJ2-7; clone_size: few; v_call: TRBV5-1
cdr3_nt: TGTGCCAGTAGTATCCAGGGCCCCGGTACTGAAGCTTTCTTT; cdr3_aa: CASSIQGPGTEAFF; d_call: .; j_call: TRBJ1-1; clone_size: .; v_call: TRBV19
cdr3_nt: TGTGCCAGCAGTGATCCGGGACTAGCGGGGGGCCCTTTTTACAATGAGCAGTTCTTC; cdr3_aa: CASSDPGLAGGPFYNEQFF; d_call: TRBD2; j_call: TRBJ2-1; clone_size: .; v_call: TRBV2
cdr3_nt: TGTGCCAGCAGTTACTCTTCCGGGACAGTCTATGGCGAGCAGTACTTC; cdr3_aa: CASSYSSGTVYGEQYF; d_call: TRBD1; j_call: TRBJ2-7; clone_size: .; v_call: TRBV6-5
cdr3_nt: TGCGCCAGCAGCCAAGACGGGTCCAGGGCCTTGAACACTGAAGCTTTCTTT; cdr3_aa: CASSQDGSRALNTEAFF; d_call: .; j_call: TRBJ1-1; clone_size: .; v_call: TRBV4-3
cdr3_nt: TGTGCCAGCAGCCCAGGGGGTAAGGGTGAAAAACTGTTTTTT; cdr3_aa: CASSPGGKGEKLFF; d_call: TRBD1; j_call: TRBJ1-4; clone_size: .; v_call: TRBV2
cdr3_nt: TGTGCCAGCAGCCTCGGGAGCAGATACACCGGGGAGCTGTTTTTT; cdr3_aa: CASSLGSRYTGELFF; d_call: .; j_call: TRBJ2-2; clone_size: .; v_call: TRBV3-1/TRBV3-2
cdr3_nt: TGTGCCAGCAGCCCGGGAGGGGGCTATGGCTACACCTTC; cdr3_aa: CASSPGGGYGYTF; d_call: .; j_call: TRBJ1-2; clone_size: .; v_call: TRBV7-8
cdr3_nt: TGTGCCAGCAGCCGACAGGATTTGAAAGGCTACACCTTC; cdr3_aa: CASSRQDLKGYTF; d_call: .; j_call: TRBJ1-2; clone_size: .; v_call: TRBV28
cdr3_nt: TGTGCCAGTAGTTCCCGGACAGCCGCGAACACCGGGGAGCTGTTTTTT; cdr3_aa: CASSSRTAANTGELFF; d_call: .; j_call: TRBJ2-2; clone_size: .; v_call: TRBV19
cdr3_nt: TGTGCCAGCAGTTATAAAAATGAGCAGTTCTTC; cdr3_aa: CASSYKNEQFF; d_call: .; j_call: TRBJ2-1; clone_size: once; v_call: TRBV2
cdr3_nt: TGTGCCAGCAGAACGCCGGGACAGGGGGCGGCTTTCTTT; cdr3_aa: CASRTPGQGAAFF; d_call: TRBD1; j_call: TRBJ1-1; clone_size: .; v_call: TRBV12-3/TRBV12-4
cdr3_nt: TGTGCCTGGAGTGACACTCATGGGCTCTACGAGCAGTACTTC; cdr3_aa: CAWSDTHGLYEQYF; d_call: .; j_call: TRBJ2-7; clone_size: .; v_call: TRBV30
cdr3_nt: TGTGCCAGCAGTCTGGGACAGGGGGGATTCACTGAAGCTTTCTTT; cdr3_aa: CASSLGQGGFTEAFF; d_call: TRBD1; j_call: TRBJ1-1; clone_size: .; v_call: TRBV25-1
cdr3_nt: TGTGCCAGTAGTATAGATAGGCACAGGCCAAGGAGCTCCTATAATTCACCCCTCCACTTT; cdr3_aa: CASSIDRHRPRSSYNSPLHF; d_call: .; j_call: TRBJ1-6; clone_size: .; v_call: TRBV19
cdr3_nt: TGCGCCAGCAGCTTGAGTCGGCTAGATGGCTACACCTTC; cdr3_aa: CASSLSRLDGYTF; d_call: .; j_call: TRBJ1-2; clone_size: .; v_call: TRBV5-1
cdr3_nt: TGCGCCAGCAGCCAAGATCGGGAGTTAGGGCAGTACTTC; cdr3_aa: CASSQDRELGQYF; d_call: .; j_call: TRBJ2-7; clone_size: .; v_call: TRBV4-3
cdr3_nt: TGCGCCAGCAGCCCCCGGGACATGATCTACGAGCAGTACTTC; cdr3_aa: CASSPRDMIYEQYF; d_call: .; j_call: TRBJ2-7; clone_size: .; v_call: TRBV5-1
cdr3_nt: TGTGCCACCAAAGGGACAGTCTCTGGAAACACCATATATTTT; cdr3_aa: CATKGTVSGNTIYF; d_call: TRBD1; j_call: TRBJ1-3; clone_size: .; v_call: TRBV24-1
cdr3_nt: TGTGCCAGCAGTGACTGGACTAGCGGTAATGAGCAGTTCTTC; cdr3_aa: CASSDWTSGNEQFF; d_call: TRBD2; j_call: TRBJ2-1; clone_size: .; v_call: TRBV2
cdr3_nt: TGTGCCAGCTCACCACGAGACACTGAAGCTTTCTTT; cdr3_aa: CASSPRDTEAFF; d_call: .; j_call: TRBJ1-1; clone_size: once; v_call: TRBV18
cdr3_nt: TGTGCCAGCAGCCAGGACAGATCCTATGGCTACACCTTC; cdr3_aa: CASSQDRSYGYTF; d_call: .; j_call: TRBJ1-2; clone_size: .; v_call: TRBV3-1/TRBV3-2
cdr3_nt: TGTGCCATCAGTGATAGGGACAGGGCTAATTCACCCCTCCACTTT; cdr3_aa: CAISDRDRANSPLHF; d_call: TRBD1; j_call: TRBJ1-6; clone_size: .; v_call: TRBV10-3
cdr3_nt: TGTGCCACAGCGGTTACCTACAATGAGCAGTTCTTC; cdr3_aa: CATAVTYNEQFF; d_call: .; j_call: TRBJ2-1; clone_size: .; v_call: TRBV15
cdr3_nt: TGTGCCAGCACCGGGGACAGGGTAAACGAGCAGTACTTC; cdr3_aa: CASTGDRVNEQYF; d_call: TRBD1; j_call: TRBJ2-7; clone_size: .; v_call: TRBV12-3/TRBV12-4
cdr3_nt: TGTGCCAGTACTCGGACTAGCTTAAATGAGCAGTTCTTC; cdr3_aa: CASTRTSLNEQFF; d_call: TRBD2; j_call: TRBJ2-1; clone_size: few; v_call: TRBV19
cdr3_nt: TGTGCCAGTAGTATATCTAGCTTCGGGGAGCTGTTTTTT; cdr3_aa: CASSISSFGELFF; d_call: .; j_call: TRBJ2-2; clone_size: .; v_call: TRBV19
cdr3_nt: TGTGCCAGTCGTCCTGGGGGGTCCCAAGGCTACACCTTC; cdr3_aa: CASRPGGSQGYTF; d_call: .; j_call: TRBJ1-2; clone_size: .; v_call: TRBV19
cdr3_nt: TGTGCCAGCAGCGTAAGCCTGGGACTAGCGGGGGTTATCTACGAGCAGTACTTC; cdr3_aa: CASSVSLGLAGVIYEQYF; d_call: TRBD2; j_call: TRBJ2-7; clone_size: .; v_call: TRBV3-1/TRBV3-2
cdr3_nt: TGTGCCAGCAGTCCGACAGGGTGGGAATTCCATGAGCAGTTCTTC; cdr3_aa: CASSPTGWEFHEQFF; d_call: TRBD1; j_call: TRBJ2-1; clone_size: .; v_call: TRBV6-6
cdr3_nt: TGTGCCAGCAGTTTGCAGGGGGCGCGGTCCTACGAGCAGTACTTC; cdr3_aa: CASSLQGARSYEQYF; d_call: TRBD1; j_call: TRBJ2-7; clone_size: few; v_call: TRBV27
cdr3_nt: TGTGCCAGCAGCCGGACAGACTATGGCTACACCTTC; cdr3_aa: CASSRTDYGYTF; d_call: .; j_call: TRBJ1-2; clone_size: .; v_call: TRBV7-9
cdr3_nt: TGTGCCAGCAGCGAGAGTAGTTCCAATGGCTACACCTTC; cdr3_aa: CASSESSSNGYTF; d_call: .; j_call: TRBJ1-2; clone_size: once; v_call: TRBV9
cdr3_nt: TGTGCCAGCACACCCGGACAAGCTTCATATGGCTACACCTTC; cdr3_aa: CASTPGQASYGYTF; d_call: .; j_call: TRBJ1-2; clone_size: once; v_call: TRBV6-5
cdr3_nt: TGTGCCAGTAGTATCGGGATGAACACTGAAGCTTTCTTT; cdr3_aa: CASSIGMNTEAFF; d_call: .; j_call: TRBJ1-1; clone_size: once; v_call: TRBV19
cdr3_nt: TGTGCCAGCAGTGAATTTTCGGCTTTCTTT; cdr3_aa: CASSEFSAFF; d_call: .; j_call: TRBJ1-1; clone_size: .; v_call: TRBV6-1
cdr3_nt: TGTGCCAGCAGCTTTGGTCTTTATTGGGCTAGCGGGAGAGGCGGGGAGCTGTTTTTT; cdr3_aa: CASSFGLYWASGRGGELFF; d_call: TRBD2; j_call: TRBJ2-2; clone_size: .; v_call: TRBV11-2
cdr3_nt: TGTGCCAGCAGCATGACAGGGTACGAGCAGTACTTC; cdr3_aa: CASSMTGYEQYF; d_call: TRBD1; j_call: TRBJ2-7; clone_size: .; v_call: TRBV7-9
cdr3_nt: TGTGCCAGCAGCTCCGGTGGGAGGGAGACCCAGTACTTC; cdr3_aa: CASSSGGRETQYF; d_call: .; j_call: TRBJ2-5; clone_size: .; v_call: TRBV7-3
cdr3_nt: TGTGCCAGCAGCGTCTCCACAGGGGCCAATGAGCAGTTCTTC; cdr3_aa: CASSVSTGANEQFF; d_call: TRBD1; j_call: TRBJ2-1; clone_size: .; v_call: TRBV7-9
cdr3_nt: TGTGCCAGCAGCTTAGGGGCGGGAGCGGGACACAGGACAGATACGCAGTATTTT; cdr3_aa: CASSLGAGAGHRTDTQYF; d_call: .; j_call: TRBJ2-3; clone_size: .; v_call: TRBV13
cdr3_nt: TGTGCCTGGAGATTTCACGGACACCCTTCCTCGGATGGCTACACCTTC; cdr3_aa: CAWRFHGHPSSDGYTF; d_call: .; j_call: TRBJ1-2; clone_size: .; v_call: TRBV30